The clone carrying this T cell receptor (beta chain) was seen a single time. Treatment here: 19 received Ad26.COV2.S at low or high dose, single or two shots; roughly five received placebo; per-sample allocation not given. Sampling took place 63 days after the first vaccine or placebo injection. This table comes from immunoSEQ multiplex PCR, and its TCRdb copy is limited to in-frame clones, with some not included. The data hold 440,000 or so clones, with roughly 87% observed a single time. This specimen comes from a study of Ad26.COV2.S vaccination and SARS-CoV-2 variants. The sample in question was peripheral blood, obtained in a trial of Ad26.COV2.S vaccine versus placebo. The origin of this receptor is a person between 18 and 65 years old who received the Ad26.COV2.S COVID-19 vaccine or a placebo.

The CDR3 nucleotides read TGTGCCACCAGTGGGGGGCACGAAGAGACCCAGTACTTC. This gives the protein CATSGGHEETQYF. The rearrangement uses TRBV24-1 and TRBJ2-5; D possibly corresponds to TRBD1 (6 bases). In germline, CDR1 is KGHDR, CDR2 SFDVKD. With 5 bases removed from V and 3 bases from J, the gap between germline ends came to 9 bases. The CDR3 totals 13 residues.